Following are 13 T cell receptor beta chains from one sample sequenced in a study of T cells in Graves' hyperthyroidism and ophthalmopathy. Authors of the study amplified TCR beta CDR3 regions from RNA transcripts. The HTBI primer set served for first-round RT-PCR of the TCR CDR3. In TCRdb, the multiplex PCR reads were re-called with MiXCR into one record per CDR3 protein. The sample lists some 340,000 distinct CDR3 sequences, roughly 15% seen once, with 34% in the top ten. Sequenced: blood. Receptors were obtained from a woman in her forties with Graves' ophthalmopathy.

The rearrangement links TRBV20-1 to TRBJ1-2; 8 bases align to TRBD1. This CDR3 comprises 14 residues. The germline V gene has CDR1 DFQATT and CDR2 SNEGSKA (reference sequence). The ends lost 5 bases at V and 5 bases at J; junction bases unmatched: 10. The CDR3 loop reads CSAGQGGDSYGYTF. CDR3 in DNA: TGCAGTGCTGGACAGGGAGGGGACTCTTATGGCTACACCTTC.

This clonotype was counted between two and nine times. The junction and the germline gene differ at one end; a read error may be behind it. The rearrangement joins TRBV27 to TRBJ2-1; weak D call: TRBD2 (7 bases). Germline V gene lookup returns CDR1 MNHEY and CDR2 SMNVEV (reference sequence). CDR3 length: 15 amino acids. The CDR3 bases are TGTGCCAGCAGTTTATGGGGGGGCTACTACAATGAGCAGTCCTTC. It yields the protein CASSLWGGYYNEQSF.

This chain joins TRBV11-3 and TRBJ2-1; the D gene could be TRBD1 or TRBD2 (6 bases each). CDR1 is SGHNT, CDR2 YENEEA, per germline. This CDR3 spans 15 amino acids. V was shortened by 5 bases and J by 8 bases, with 19 bases between the two germline ends. The CDR3 loop is CASSVAQGGYDEQFF. In DNA form, the CDR3 reads TGTGCCAGCAGCGTCGCACAGGGAGGTTATGATGAGCAGTTCTTC.

This clonotype was recorded at least ten times. The chain combines TRBV6-1 with TRBJ1-1; D might be TRBD1 (6 bases). V was cut by 7 bases and J by 1 base, with 19 bases left in between. The CDR3 is made up of 16 amino acids. Germline-derived CDR1 and CDR2 are MNHNS and SASEGT. CDR3 sequence reads: CASIQGLQAPNTEAFF. The CDR3 DNA is TGTGCCAGCATTCAGGGGCTACAGGCCCCGAACACTGAAGCTTTCTTT.

This clonotype was seen many times. The chain carries TRBV30 and TRBJ2-5; weak D call: TRBD2 (6 bases). The germline V gene has CDR1 GTSNPN and CDR2 SVGIG (reference sequence). The CDR3 extends over 14 amino acids. Trimming removed 1 base at V and 3 bases at J, with 12 bases between. The CDR3 region has the DNA TGTGCCTGGAGTGCGACCGGGACTGAAGAGACCCAGTACTTC. Translation: CAWSATGTEETQYF.

This clonotype was counted at least ten times. The CDR3 spells CASSLDRVSHEQYF. In DNA, the CDR3 is TGTGCCAGCAGCTTAGATAGGGTTTCGCACGAGCAGTACTTC. This chain links TRBV7-2 with TRBJ2-7; D not resolved. Germline CDR1 is SGHTA and CDR2 is FQGNSA. V was pared by 1 base and J by 5 bases, with 12 bases between. The CDR3 extends over 14 amino acids.

This clonotype was seen a handful of times. V is TRBV29-1 and J is TRBJ2-3, with D uncertain. Trimming took off 3 bases at V and 3 bases at J, with 16 bases between the two ends. The V gene's germline CDR1 is SQVTM and CDR2 ANQGSEA. This CDR3 contains 15 residues. The CDR3 DNA is TGCAGCGTTGAGATCATTAAGGGAAAGACAGATACGCAGTATTTT. This gives the protein CSVEIIKGKTDTQYF.

This chain connects TRBV19 to TRBJ2-1; 7 bases are shared with TRBD2. Germline values: CDR1 LNHDA, CDR2 SQIVND (reference sequence). The trim removed 10 bases at V and 4 bases at J, leaving 16 bases unmatched. This CDR3 is built from 16 residues. The chain's CDR3 is CATKGLAGRGYNEQFF. The CDR3 DNA follows: TGTGCCACCAAAGGGTTGGCGGGGCGGGGGTACAATGAGCAGTTCTTC.

There are many counts of this clonotype. This chain connects TRBV14 to TRBJ2-1, with TRBD1 matching 7 bases. Germline CDR1 SGHDN, CDR2 FVKESK. The CDR3 runs to 14 residues. Unmatched junction bases numbered 7, after V lost 4 bases and J lost 7 bases. The CDR3 DNA reads as TGTGCCAGCAGCCGGAGAGGGGGCGCGAATGAGCAGTTCTTC. It specifies CASSRRGGANEQFF.

This clonotype was counted ten times or more. V and J are TRBV11-2 and TRBJ1-2; no reliable D call. The germline gives CDR1 SGHAT, CDR2 FQNNGV. V shed 3 bases and J shed 0 bases, with 5 bases lying between them. The CDR3 is made up of 13 amino acids. The CDR3 region is CASSFLANYGYTF. CDR3 bases: TGTGCCAGCAGCTTCCTGGCTAACTATGGCTACACCTTC.

In this sample, this clonotype turned up many times. The chain couples TRBV12-3 or TRBV12-4 to TRBJ1-2; 8 nucleotides align to TRBD1. This CDR3 contains 11 residues. Trimming took 3 bases from V and 14 from J; bases not matched to a gene: 5. The CDR3, as DNA: TGTGCCAGCAGTTTGGGACAGGTAGAGACCTTC. Protein product: CASSLGQVETF.

Ten or more counts support this clonotype. This chain connects TRBV5-1 to TRBJ1-3, with unresolved D. Germline values: CDR1 SGHRS, CDR2 YFSETQ. The CDR3 contains 15 residues. Trimming removed 0 bases from V and 0 bases from J, with 7 bases in between. CDR3 amino acids: CASSLDPASGNTIYF. CDR3 in DNA: TGCGCCAGCAGCTTGGATCCAGCCTCTGGAAACACCATATATTTT.

Comments on this clonotype: A read error may explain this, as a much larger clone is one base away. The chain uses TRBV18 and TRBJ1-1; D call uncertain. Looked up from germline, CDR1 is KGHSH and CDR2 is LQKENI. This CDR3 region has 13 residues. The CDR3 DNA follows: TGTGCCAGCTCGCTAAGATCGAACGCTGAAGCTTTCTTT. This codes for CASSLRSNAEAFF. The full variable domain, its missing parts supplied by reference TRBV18 and TRBJ1-1, is NAGVMQNPRHLVRRRGQEARLRCSPMKGHSHVYWYRQLPEEGLKFMVYLQKENIIDESGMPKERFSAEFPKEGPSILRIQQVVRGDSAAYFCASSLRSNAEAFFGQGTRLTVV.